This T cell receptor (beta chain) emerged from a study of shared clonotypes between healthy human individuals. General study results and limits: Among donors, the sharing of clonotypes was expected to be influenced by sequencing depth. The study drew on few donors, limiting represented genetic and exposure-history diversity.

This CDR3 is 13 amino acids long. Germline CDR1 reads MNHEY; CDR2 reads SMNVEV (reference sequence). The ends were cut back, 8 bases at V and 4 bases at J, with 14 bases in the middle. The naive CD8 fraction comprised CD45RO-negative cells positively selected for CCR7 and excluded terminally differentiated effector memory CD45RA+ cells. Assay runs were performed at deep level. The data were produced by immunoSEQ multiplex PCR, yet TCRdb's version contains in-frame clones alone and is incomplete. The sample contains approximately 2,200,000 clones, 85% to 95% of which appear only once. Notes on this clone: Its antigen is unknown.

The chain recombines TRBV27 with TRBJ1-1, with D hard to call. The sequencing input was naive CD8+ T cells from PBMCs. The sequence derives from a man aged 18 to 29 in good health. Some clones in this sample may be carry-over from other donors' samples. The CDR3 spells CASLGFRGTEAFF. CDR3 nucleotides: TGTGCCAGCCTGGGATTTCGAGGCACTGAAGCTTTCTTT.